Listed below are T cell receptor beta chains from one sample, sequenced in a study of OX40 agonist ivuxolimab in advanced cancers. Data came from immunoSEQ multiplex PCR; TCRdb stores just in-frame clones and leaves some out. Of under 20,000 clones in the sample, less than 85% were seen once. Sequenced material: CD4+ or CD8+ T cells sorted from blood, taken in a trial of the OX40 agonist ivuxolimab. These TCRs come from an adult with an advanced solid tumor such as melanoma, head and neck, liver or kidney cancer. The CDR3 runs from the conserved cysteine through the conserved F or W. Each record gives: CDR3 DNA, CDR3 protein, clone size, J gene, V gene, D gene. The D gene is left open where the match is weak. Only part of the rows carry a size: once, few, many, or a class if the clone is expanded.

TGTGCCAGCAGCAATACAGGGTGGGCTGAAGCTTTCTTT CASSNTGWAEAFF NA TRBJ1-1 TRBV5-8 NA
TGTGCTAGTGGCTCCCAGTCCTCCTACAATGAGCAGTTCTTC CASGSQSSYNEQFF NA TRBJ2-1 TRBV12-5 NA
TGCAGCGGCTCCGGGACTAGTACAAACAATGAGCAGTTCTTC CSGSGTSTNNEQFF NA TRBJ2-1 TRBV29-1 TRBD2
TGCGCCAGCAGCCAAGATTCAGGGGGGAACACTGAAGCTTTCTTT CASSQDSGGNTEAFF few TRBJ1-1 TRBV4-3 TRBD1
TGTGCCAGCTCACCACCGACAGGGGGAGGCACCTACGAGCAGTACTTC CASSPPTGGGTYEQYF NA TRBJ2-7 TRBV18 TRBD1
TGTGCCAGCAGCTTGACTAGCGGGGGCCTCGACGAGCAGTACTTC CASSLTSGGLDEQYF NA TRBJ2-7 TRBV5-8 TRBD2
TGTGCCAGCAGCACCGGGACGGACGCCTACGAGCAGTACTTC CASSTGTDAYEQYF NA TRBJ2-7 TRBV5-4 NA
TGTGCCAGCGGTTCATCCGGGACAGGTTGGGCAGATACGCAGTATTTT CASGSSGTGWADTQYF NA TRBJ2-3 TRBV2 TRBD1
TGTGCCAGCAGTTACAGACAGGGCGGATATGAAAAACTGTTTTTT CASSYRQGGYEKLFF few TRBJ1-4 TRBV2 TRBD1
TGTGCCAGCAGTGAACCGGGGACCAGCTCCTACAATGAGCAGTTCTTC CASSEPGTSSYNEQFF NA TRBJ2-1 TRBV2 NA
TGTGCCAGCAGCCTTAGCGGGAGGGAAGGGGAGCAGTACTTC CASSLSGREGEQYF NA TRBJ2-7 TRBV5-6 TRBD2
TGTGCCAGCTGGGACCGAAGCTCCTATAATTCACCCCTCCACTTT CASWDRSSYNSPLHF few TRBJ1-6 TRBV6-6 NA
TGTGCCTGGATCCCCTACCCGAGGCGGGGGAAAACTAGCACAGATACGCAGTATTTT CAWIPYPRRGKTSTDTQYF once TRBJ2-3 TRBV30 TRBD2
TGTGCCAGCAGCTTAGTGGGACTCTACAATGAGCAGTTCTTC CASSLVGLYNEQFF NA TRBJ2-1 TRBV11-1 NA
TGTGCCAGCAGCTCCTGGACTAGCGGAACCGGGGAGCTGTTTTTT CASSSWTSGTGELFF NA TRBJ2-2 TRBV11-3 TRBD2
TGTGCCAGTAGTATAGGGGGGAAGAGCTCCTATAATTCACCCCTCCACTTT CASSIGGKSSYNSPLHF NA TRBJ1-6 TRBV19 NA
TGCAGTGCTATCCAGAACACTGAAGCTTTCTTT CSAIQNTEAFF few TRBJ1-1 TRBV20-1 NA
TGTGCCAGCAGTGAAAGGGTCCTAGCCAAAAACATTCAGTACTTC CASSERVLAKNIQYF NA TRBJ2-4 TRBV2 NA
TGTGCCAGCACCCTTCCAGGGGGCGCCTCTGAAGCTTTCTTT CASTLPGGASEAFF NA TRBJ1-1 TRBV2 TRBD1
TGTGCCAGCAGGGGATATCAAGAGACCCAGTACTTC CASRGYQETQYF few TRBJ2-5 TRBV2 NA
TGTGCCAGCAGCCAAGAAACCCCGGACAGGGGGGTCTATGAGCAGTTCTTC CASSQETPDRGVYEQFF NA TRBJ2-1 TRBV4-2 TRBD1
TGCAGCGTGGCCAGGGGCTACGAGCAGTACTTC CSVARGYEQYF NA TRBJ2-7 TRBV29-1 NA
TGTGCCAGCAGCTTAGAGGGACAGAGCACAGATACGCAGTATTTT CASSLEGQSTDTQYF NA TRBJ2-3 TRBV7-9 TRBD1
TGTGCCAGCAGTCTGGTCTGCTACACAATTCGCACTGAAGCTTTCTTT CASSLVCYTIRTEAFF NA TRBJ1-1 TRBV21-1 NA
TGTGCCATCAGTGGAGAGGGTCCAAATCCCTACGAGCAGTACTTC CAISGEGPNPYEQYF once TRBJ2-7 TRBV10-3 NA
TGCGCCAGCAGCCAAGACGGTTCCTACGAGCAGTACTTC CASSQDGSYEQYF NA TRBJ2-7 TRBV4-3 NA
TGTGCCAGCAGCACAGACAGGGTTCCCTATGGCTACACCTTC CASSTDRVPYGYTF NA TRBJ1-2 TRBV9 TRBD1
TGTGCTAGTGGTTTGTACGGGAATGAGCAGTTCTTC CASGLYGNEQFF NA TRBJ2-1 TRBV12-5 NA
TGTGCCAGCAGCTTGCTGACCGAGAAACGAGACTATGGCTACACCTTC CASSLLTEKRDYGYTF once TRBJ1-2 TRBV5-4 NA
TGTGCCAGCAGCCCGATAACCGGGTCCTCCATCTACGAGCAGTACTTC CASSPITGSSIYEQYF NA TRBJ2-7 TRBV13 NA
TGTGCCAGCAGCTTAGTTAAGGTCACTGAAGCTTTCTTT CASSLVKVTEAFF NA TRBJ1-1 TRBV13 NA
TGCGCCAGCAGCCAAGAATCTAGCGGGAGGAATGAGCAGTTCTTC CASSQESSGRNEQFF NA TRBJ2-1 TRBV4-3 TRBD2
TGCGCCAGCAGCCCCCAGAAGGAGTGGTACGAGCAGTACTTC CASSPQKEWYEQYF NA TRBJ2-7 TRBV4-1 NA
TGTGCCAGCAGTTACTCTCCCGGTGTCGACACTGAAGCTTTCTTT CASSYSPGVDTEAFF NA TRBJ1-1 TRBV6-6 NA
TGTGCCAGCAGCTACGGGACCAATCAGCCCCAGCATTTT CASSYGTNQPQHF NA TRBJ1-5 TRBV5-5 NA
TGCGCCAGCAGCCAAGACTCGGGCCAAGATCAGCCCCAGCATTTT CASSQDSGQDQPQHF NA TRBJ1-5 TRBV4-3 NA
TGTGCAAGTCGCTGGGGTTGGGACGGCCATGGGTACGAGCAGTACTTC CASRWGWDGHGYEQYF NA TRBJ2-7 TRBV12-2 NA
TGCGCCAGCAGCCACTCCCCCCAGGGGACGCAAGAGACCCAGTACTTC CASSHSPQGTQETQYF NA TRBJ2-5 TRBV4-1 NA
TGTGCCAGCAGCTACGACTTAGCCTACTACAATGAGCAGTTCTTC CASSYDLAYYNEQFF NA TRBJ2-1 TRBV7-8 NA
TGTGCCAGCAGTTCGAACACCGGGGAGCTGTTTTTT CASSSNTGELFF NA TRBJ2-2 TRBV6-6 NA
TGCGCCAGCAGCCCAGAGAGGGGGGCTCTAATAGATACGCAGTATTTT CASSPERGALIDTQYF NA TRBJ2-3 TRBV4-1 NA
TGTGCCAGCAGTTACGCCCCCGACAGGGGCGAGCAGTACTTC CASSYAPDRGEQYF NA TRBJ2-7 TRBV6-5 TRBD1
TGTGCCAGCAGCTTAGTAGTTGGAGGGGGATCCGATACGCAGTATTTT CASSLVVGGGSDTQYF few TRBJ2-3 TRBV11-2 NA